These 16 T cell receptor beta chains were sequenced from one sample in a study of blood T cell repertoires in COVID-19. Sequencing was performed with immunoSEQ multiplex PCR; in TCRdb, only in-frame clones are kept and a portion is missing. The sample contains fewer than 35,000 clones, 70% to 90% of which appear only once. Sequencing was performed on peripheral blood. Receptor source: a man between 60 and 70 years old with active COVID-19.

The chain recombines TRBV13 with TRBJ2-1; D gene uncertain. The V end lost 8 bases, the J end lost 1 base, and 15 bases lay between the germline ends. CDR1 and CDR2 from the germline V gene are PRHDT and FYEKMQ (reference sequence). This CDR3 has 15 residues. In DNA, the CDR3 is TGTGCCAGCGCCGAAAAGAGCCTATCCTACAATGAGCAGTTCTTC. It specifies CASAEKSLSYNEQFF.

CDR3 region: CASSSQAPRNTEAFF. The CDR3 DNA follows: TGCGCCAGCAGCTCACAGGCGCCAAGGAACACTGAAGCTTTCTTT. The V gene is TRBV5-1, the J gene TRBJ1-1, with D maybe TRBD1 (5 bases). CDR3 size: 15 residues. Trimming left V 3 bases short and J 1 base short, with 13 bases between. From germline, CDR1 is SGHRS and CDR2 YFSETQ.

This chain uses TRBV10-2 with TRBJ2-4; no definite D call. The germline V and J ends were trimmed by 6 bases and 6 bases, with 6 bases remaining between them. This CDR3 has 11 amino acids. Germline V gene sequence: CDR1 WSHSY, CDR2 SAAADI. The CDR3, as DNA: TGCGCCAGCAGCCCCTCAAACATTCAGTACTTC. Its protein product is CASSPSNIQYF.

The chain links TRBV7-2 to TRBJ2-3, with D unresolved. Trimming took 1 base from V and 4 from J, leaving 9 bases between them. Germline-derived CDR1 and CDR2 are SGHTA and FQGNSA. The CDR3 sequence is 14 residues long. The CDR3 here is CASSLELGPDTQYF. CDR3 in DNA: TGTGCCAGCAGCTTAGAGCTGGGCCCAGATACGCAGTATTTT.

This clone was detected only a few times. V gene TRBV15 combines with J gene TRBJ2-5, with 10 positions matching TRBD2. This CDR3 region has 16 residues. V lost 2 bases to trimming and J lost 2 bases; unmatched junction nucleotides: 5. Germline V gene sequence: CDR1 LNHNV, CDR2 YYDKDF (reference sequence). CDR3 coding DNA: TGTGCCACCAGCAGACGTCGGACTAGCGGACAAGAGACCCAGTACTTC. Translation: CATSRRRTSGQETQYF.

The V call is TRBV5-1, the J call TRBJ2-2; TRBD2 aligns across 9 bases. Trimming took 0 bases from V and 4 from J; bases not matched to a gene: 7. Germline assignment: CDR1 SGHRS and CDR2 YFSETQ. This CDR3 contains 17 residues. CDR3 DNA sequence: TGCGCCAGCAGCTTGGAGGGGCCAGCGGGAGGCACCGGGGAGCTGTTTTTT. Protein product: CASSLEGPAGGTGELFF.

This clone was observed a single time. The chain carries TRBV15 and TRBJ2-5; 8 nucleotides align to TRBD2. The germline gives CDR1 LNHNV, CDR2 YYDKDF (reference sequence). V lost 5 bases, J lost 2 bases, and 10 bases stayed unmatched. The CDR3 has 16 amino acids. The CDR3 spells CATSRPSSGPQETQYF. The CDR3 DNA follows: TGTGCCACCAGCCGACCGTCTAGCGGGCCTCAAGAGACCCAGTACTTC.

The chain couples TRBV24-1 to TRBJ1-2; D is ambiguous. This CDR3 has 14 amino acids. The V end lost 9 bases, the J end lost 2 bases, and 15 bases lay between the germline ends. The germline V gene has CDR1 KGHDR and CDR2 SFDVKD. Here the CDR3 reads CATALYGQNYGYTF. CDR3 DNA: TGTGCCACCGCCCTCTATGGGCAGAACTATGGCTACACCTTC.

This sequence joins TRBV9 and TRBJ2-5, with 7 bases matching TRBD2. This CDR3 has 15 amino acids. Looked up from germline, CDR1 is SGDLS and CDR2 is YYNGEE. Trimming removed 4 bases from V and 1 base from J; junction bases left unmatched: 7. The CDR3 DNA is TGTGCCAGCAGCCCTCGGGACTACCTCCAAGAGACCCAGTACTTC. Translation: CASSPRDYLQETQYF.

The V and J genes are TRBV28 and TRBJ2-7; 8 nucleotides align to TRBD2. V was clipped by 6 bases and J by 7 bases; unmatched bases: 14. The germline V gene encodes CDR1 MDHEN and CDR2 SYDVKM. The CDR3 runs 15 residues. The CDR3 region has the DNA TGTGCCAGCAGCCCCGCCCCGGGCGGGAGGTATGAGCAGTACGTC. This gives the protein CASSPAPGGRYEQYV.

The chain is built from TRBV12-3 or TRBV12-4 and TRBJ2-3; D is ambiguous. Trimming left V 2 bases short and J 6 bases short, with 6 bases between. The length of the CDR3 is 12 residues. CDR3 loop: CASSLFGDTQYF. Here the CDR3 DNA reads TGTGCCAGCAGTTTATTCGGGGATACGCAGTATTTT.

This chain links TRBV7-9 with TRBJ2-3, with D tentatively TRBD2 (6 bases). The V and J ends lost 7 bases and 1 base respectively, with 12 bases between them. The CDR3 loop spans 14 amino acids. CDR1 and CDR2 (germline): SEHNR, FQNEAQ (reference sequence). The CDR3 DNA follows: TGTGCCAGCACAGCGGGCAGGGGCACAGATACGCAGTATTTT. Encoded protein: CASTAGRGTDTQYF.

The gene calls are TRBV10-3 and TRBJ2-7; 10 nucleotides agree with TRBD2. Germline-derived CDR1 and CDR2 are ENHRY and SYGVKD. J gave up 4 bases and V 9 bases, and 6 bases lay outside the gene matches. The CDR3 covers 13 residues. The CDR3 here is CAITSGEAYEQYF. The CDR3, as DNA: TGTGCCATTACTAGCGGGGAGGCATACGAGCAGTACTTC.

V is TRBV7-9 and J is TRBJ2-5; 8 bases fit TRBD1. CDR1 is SEHNR and CDR2 is FQNEAQ in the germline V gene (reference sequence). CDR3 length equals 14 residues. V shed 4 bases and J 4 bases; nucleotides not matched to a gene: 5. The DNA of the CDR3 is TGTGCCAGCAGCTCTCAGGACAGGGCAGAGACCCAGTACTTC. Amino acid sequence: CASSSQDRAETQYF.

The J gene is TRBJ2-7, the V gene TRBV29-1; 7 nucleotides align to TRBD2. CDR1 is SQVTM and CDR2 is ANQGSEA in the germline V gene. V shed 6 bases, J shed 6 bases, and the junction held 17 bases outside the gene matches. There are 15 residues in the CDR3. Written as DNA, the CDR3 is TGCAGCGTGATGGGGGGAGGGGCCCAACCCCTCGAGCAGTACTTC. Amino acid sequence: CSVMGGGAQPLEQYF.

In its sample, this clone was seen once. This chain connects TRBV2 to TRBJ2-7; 11 bases agree with TRBD2. The germline V gene encodes CDR1 SNHLY and CDR2 FYNNEI. This CDR3 region has 17 residues. The ends lost 7 bases at V and 1 base at J; junction bases unmatched: 12. Written as DNA, the CDR3 is TGTGCCAGCACTGGGACTAGCGGTTTACCGGGGTCCTACGAGCAGTACGTC. It specifies CASTGTSGLPGSYEQYV.